This section outlines one TCR beta chain sequence together with its context. These data originate in a study of blood T cell repertoires in COVID-19. This CDR3 has 19 residues. The V end lost 0 bases, the J end lost 5 bases, and 24 bases lay between the germline ends. The V gene's germline CDR1 is LGHDT and CDR2 YNNKEL (reference sequence). As processed by the authors: Reference gene primer amplification gave nucleated cell count estimates. TCRdb's copy holds only in-frame clones and misses some; the assay was immunoSEQ multiplex PCR. V and J calls and clone size are those listed in that table; D and trimming were worked out from the DNA. The repertoire holds roughly 40,000 clones, with approximately 90% as singletons.

The clonotype originates from a human donor in a cohort sampled during active COVID-19. The sequencing sample was made of peripheral blood. This chain links TRBV3-1 (or the pseudogene TRBV3-2) with TRBJ2-3; D is possibly TRBD2 (7 bases). The CDR3 DNA is TGTGCCAGCAGCCAAGATCTGGCGGGGGTTTTAGGGGGGTTAGATACGCAGTATTTT. This gives the protein CASSQDLAGVLGGLDTQYF.